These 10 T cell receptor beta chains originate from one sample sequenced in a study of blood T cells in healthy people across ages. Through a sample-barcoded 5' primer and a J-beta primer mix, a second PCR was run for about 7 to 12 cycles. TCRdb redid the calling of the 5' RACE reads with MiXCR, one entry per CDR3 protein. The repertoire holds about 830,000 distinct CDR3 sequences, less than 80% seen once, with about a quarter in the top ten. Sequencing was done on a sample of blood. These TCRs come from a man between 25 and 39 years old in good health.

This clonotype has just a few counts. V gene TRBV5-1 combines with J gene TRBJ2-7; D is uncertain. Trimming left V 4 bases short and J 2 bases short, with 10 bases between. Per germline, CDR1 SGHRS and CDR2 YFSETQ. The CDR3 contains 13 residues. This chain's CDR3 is CASSIGIPYEQYF. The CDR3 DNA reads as TGCGCCAGCAGCATTGGGATTCCCTACGAGCAGTACTTC.

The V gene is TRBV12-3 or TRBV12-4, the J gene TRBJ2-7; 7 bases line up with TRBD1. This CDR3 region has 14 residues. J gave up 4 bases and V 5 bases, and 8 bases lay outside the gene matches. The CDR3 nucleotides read TGTGCCAGCAGTCGACCGGGACAGAAATACGAGCAGTACTTC. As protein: CASSRPGQKYEQYF.

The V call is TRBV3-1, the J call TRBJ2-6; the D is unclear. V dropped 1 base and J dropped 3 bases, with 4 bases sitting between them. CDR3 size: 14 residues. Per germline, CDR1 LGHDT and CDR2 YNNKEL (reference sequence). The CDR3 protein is CASSQGGGANVLTF. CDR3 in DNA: TGTGCCAGCAGCCAAGGGGGTGGGGCCAACGTCCTGACTTTC. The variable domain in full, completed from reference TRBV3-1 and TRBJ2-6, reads DTAVSQTPKYLVTQMGNDKSIKCEQNLGHDTMYWYKQDSKKFLKIMFSYNNKELIINETVPNRFSPKSPDKAHLNLHINSLELGDSAVYFCASSQGGGANVLTFGAGSRLTVL.

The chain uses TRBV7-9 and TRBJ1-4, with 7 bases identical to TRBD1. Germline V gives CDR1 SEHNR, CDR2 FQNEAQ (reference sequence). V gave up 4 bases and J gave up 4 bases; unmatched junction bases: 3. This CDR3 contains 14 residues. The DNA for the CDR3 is TGTGCCAGCAGCTCGACAGGGTTTAATGAAAAACTGTTTTTT. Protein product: CASSSTGFNEKLFF. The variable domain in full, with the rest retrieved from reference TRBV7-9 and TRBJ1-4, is DTGVSQNPRHKITKRGQNVTFRCDPISEHNRLYWYRQTLGQGPEFLTYFQNEAQLEKSRLLSDRFSAERPKGSFSTLEIQRTEQGDSAMYLCASSSTGFNEKLFFGSGTQLSVL.

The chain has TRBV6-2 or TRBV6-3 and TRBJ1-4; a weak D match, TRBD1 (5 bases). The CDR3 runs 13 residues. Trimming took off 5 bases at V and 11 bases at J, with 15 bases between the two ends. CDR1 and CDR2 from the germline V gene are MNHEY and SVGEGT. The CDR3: CASSSAEGRKLFF. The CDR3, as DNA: TGTGCCAGCAGTAGCGCAGAGGGGAGGAAACTGTTTTTT.

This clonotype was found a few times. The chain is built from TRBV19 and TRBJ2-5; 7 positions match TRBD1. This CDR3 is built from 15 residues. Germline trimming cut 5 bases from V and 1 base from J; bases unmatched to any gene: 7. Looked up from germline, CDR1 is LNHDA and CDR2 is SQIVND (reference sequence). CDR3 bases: TGTGCCAGTAGTGTGGCCGGGACAGTCCAAGAGACCCAGTACTTC. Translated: CASSVAGTVQETQYF.

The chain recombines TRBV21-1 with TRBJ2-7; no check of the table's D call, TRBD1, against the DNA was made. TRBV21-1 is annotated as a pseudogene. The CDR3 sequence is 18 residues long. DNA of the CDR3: TGTGCCAGCAGCAAAGATGCACCAGGGACAGGGTTTTCCTACGAGCAGTACTTC. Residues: CASSKDAPGTGFSYEQYF.

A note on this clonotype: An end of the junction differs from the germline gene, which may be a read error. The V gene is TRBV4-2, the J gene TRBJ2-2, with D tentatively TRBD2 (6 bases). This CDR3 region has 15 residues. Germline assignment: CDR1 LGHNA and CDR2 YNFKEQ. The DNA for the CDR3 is TGTGCCAGCAGCCAAGAAAGGCAGAACACCGGGGGGCTGTTTTTT. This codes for CASSQERQNTGGLFF.

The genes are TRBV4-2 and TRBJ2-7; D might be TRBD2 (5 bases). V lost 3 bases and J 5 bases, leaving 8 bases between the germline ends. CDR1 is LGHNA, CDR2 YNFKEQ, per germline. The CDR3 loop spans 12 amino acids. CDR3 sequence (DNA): TGTGCCAGCAGCCAGGGAGTAGACGAGCAGTACTTC. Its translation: CASSQGVDEQYF.

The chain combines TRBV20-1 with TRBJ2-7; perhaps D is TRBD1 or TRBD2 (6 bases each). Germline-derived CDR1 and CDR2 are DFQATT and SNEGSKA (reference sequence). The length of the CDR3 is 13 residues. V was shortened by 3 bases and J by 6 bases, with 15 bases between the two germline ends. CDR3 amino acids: CSARVGGQSEQYF. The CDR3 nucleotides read TGCAGTGCTAGGGTGGGGGGCCAATCCGAGCAGTACTTC.